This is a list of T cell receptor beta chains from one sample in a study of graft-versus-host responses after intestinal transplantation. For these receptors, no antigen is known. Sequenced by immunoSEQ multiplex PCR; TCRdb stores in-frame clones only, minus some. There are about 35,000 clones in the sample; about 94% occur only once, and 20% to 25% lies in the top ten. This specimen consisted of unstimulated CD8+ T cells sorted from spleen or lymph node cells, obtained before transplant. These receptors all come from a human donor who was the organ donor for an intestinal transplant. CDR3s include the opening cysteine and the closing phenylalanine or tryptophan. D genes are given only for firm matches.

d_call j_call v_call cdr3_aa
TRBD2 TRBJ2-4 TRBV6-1 CASSEVTSGRIAKNIQYF
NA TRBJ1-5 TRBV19 CASTPGYQPQHF
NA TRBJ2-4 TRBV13 CASSLGLFGNIQYF
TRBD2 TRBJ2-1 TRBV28 CASSRSGATYNEQFF
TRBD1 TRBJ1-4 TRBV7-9 CASSSTNRGLGTNEKLFF
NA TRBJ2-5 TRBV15 CATSRDPETQYF
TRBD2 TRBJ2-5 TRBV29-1 CSVEVWAGGQETQYF
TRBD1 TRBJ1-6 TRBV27 CASSLTGDFSYNSPLHF
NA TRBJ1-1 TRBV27 CASSLAAPDTEAFF
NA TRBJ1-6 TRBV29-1 CSVGWNSPLHF
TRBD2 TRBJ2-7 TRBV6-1 CASSEQRLAGYYEQYF
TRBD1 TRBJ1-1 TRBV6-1 CASSERQGNTEAFF
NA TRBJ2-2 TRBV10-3 CAIMRNTGELFF
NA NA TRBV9 CASTPRGEHGVEQYF
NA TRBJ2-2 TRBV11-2 CASSLFPLGTGELFF
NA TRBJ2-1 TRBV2 CASKWTTTYNEQFF
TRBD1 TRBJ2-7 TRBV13 CASRGTGLHEQYF
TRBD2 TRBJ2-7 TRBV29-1 CSVEFLEASGNYEQYF
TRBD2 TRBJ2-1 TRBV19 CASSLGLAGVNEQFF
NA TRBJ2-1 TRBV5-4 CASSLAGGEQFF
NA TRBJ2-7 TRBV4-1 CASSQVAEGEQYF
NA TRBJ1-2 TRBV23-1 CASRRQAIIRYGYTF
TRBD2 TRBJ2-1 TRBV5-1 CASSIGLAGVYNEQFF
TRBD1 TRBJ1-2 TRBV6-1 CASSNRDRDYYGYTF
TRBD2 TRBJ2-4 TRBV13 CASSAGTSGSGKNIQYF
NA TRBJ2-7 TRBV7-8 CASSLGEALYEQYF
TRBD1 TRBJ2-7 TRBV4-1 CASSQGQGNGEQYF
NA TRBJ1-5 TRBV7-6 CASSLGGYSNQPQHF
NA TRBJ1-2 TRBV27 CASSPGREGGYGYTF
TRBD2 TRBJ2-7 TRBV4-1 CASSHGNGRSQYEQYF
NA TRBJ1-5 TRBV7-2 CASSLESGGNQPQHF
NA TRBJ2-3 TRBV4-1 CASSQEGGRVGTQYF
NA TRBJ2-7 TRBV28 CASSLAAGKREQYF
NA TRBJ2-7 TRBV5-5 CASSLSLTYEQYF
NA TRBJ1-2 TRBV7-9 CASSLEGRSYGYTF
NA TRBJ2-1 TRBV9 CASSVGDGVDEQFF
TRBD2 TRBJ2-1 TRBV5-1 CASSLSGRAVDEQFF
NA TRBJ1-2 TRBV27 CASSLSAGSNYGYTF
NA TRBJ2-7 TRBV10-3 CAISPPSNEQYF
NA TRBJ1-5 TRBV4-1 CASSQGGSNQPQHF
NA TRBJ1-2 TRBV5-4 CASSLERGAEGYTF
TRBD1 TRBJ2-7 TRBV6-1 CASSADREWNEQYF